Presented here are 18 T cell receptor beta chains from one specimen sequenced in a study of blood T cell repertoires in COVID-19. This table comes from immunoSEQ multiplex PCR, and its TCRdb copy is limited to in-frame clones, with some not included. Altogether more than 85,000 clones are present, more than 80% being singletons, with the ten largest covering approximately 22%. The sequenced sample was peripheral blood. These TCRs come from a human donor in a cohort sampled during active COVID-19.

This rearrangement joins TRBV5-1 to TRBJ2-7; 8 bases map to TRBD2. The J segment lost 0 bases and the V segment lost 2 bases, leaving 4 bases of the junction unmatched. The length of the CDR3 is 15 residues. Germline V CDR1 and CDR2: SGHRS, YFSETQ. CDR3 residues: CASSLGLADSYEQYF. DNA for the CDR3: TGCGCCAGCAGCTTAGGACTAGCCGACTCCTACGAGCAGTACTTC.

J is TRBJ1-1 and V is TRBV4-1; TRBD1 is a possible D gene (5 bases). Trimming shortened V by 0 bases and J by 4 bases, and 15 bases separated the two germline ends. Germline CDR1 MGHRA, CDR2 YSYEKL. The CDR3 loop spans 16 amino acids. The CDR3 DNA sequence: TGCGCCAGCAGCCAAGATCACGGCAGGGTTGGCACTGAAGCTTTCTTT. It yields the protein CASSQDHGRVGTEAFF.

J is TRBJ2-7 and V is TRBV27; D gene unclear. Germline values: CDR1 MNHEY, CDR2 SMNVEV (reference sequence). The CDR3 contains 12 residues. The germline V and J ends were trimmed by 0 bases and 4 bases, with 4 bases remaining between them. The CDR3 DNA sequence: TGTGCCAGCAGTTTATCGGAGTACGAGCAGTACTTC. Protein sequence: CASSLSEYEQYF.

V and J are TRBV7-2 and TRBJ2-7, with 10 bases fitting TRBD2. Germline V gene data show CDR1 as SGHTA and CDR2 as FQGNSA. This CDR3 is 16 amino acids long. V dropped 3 bases and J dropped 4; count of bases not matched to a gene: 9. CDR3 in DNA: TGTGCCAGCAGCTTCTCCTCTAGCGGGGGCCCTTACGAGCAGTACTTC. Translation gives CASSFSSSGGPYEQYF.

A few counts support this clone. The chain couples TRBV6-2 or TRBV6-3 to TRBJ1-2; D unclear. This CDR3 spans 13 amino acids. Germline-derived CDR1 and CDR2 are MNHEY and SVGEGT. V gave up 5 bases and J gave up 4 bases, with 11 bases separating them. The chain's CDR3 is CASSDGLLYGYTF. CDR3 DNA: TGTGCCAGCAGTGATGGACTGCTCTATGGCTACACCTTC.

The chain is built from TRBV28 and TRBJ2-7; TRBD1 matches 8 bases. This CDR3 is built from 14 residues. Germline assignment: CDR1 MDHEN and CDR2 SYDVKM. The trim removed 7 bases at V and 4 bases at J, leaving 9 bases unmatched. DNA of the CDR3: TGTGCCAGCAACCTGGACAGGGTTCGTTACGAGCAGTACTTC. Translation gives CASNLDRVRYEQYF.

V is TRBV9 and J is TRBJ1-6; 7 bases are shared with TRBD1. V was pared by 5 bases and J by 6 bases, with 5 bases of the junction left unmatched. Germline loops: CDR1 SGDLS, CDR2 YYNGEE. CDR3 length: 14 residues. CDR3 in DNA: TGTGCCAGCAGTACCGGGACAGCTAATTCACCCCTCCACTTT. Protein product: CASSTGTANSPLHF.

This chain joins TRBV19 and TRBJ1-2, with D possibly matching TRBD1 (6 bases). The CDR3 is 15 amino acids. Germline V gene sequence: CDR1 LNHDA, CDR2 SQIVND (reference sequence). Trimming cost V 7 bases and J 4 bases, with 19 bases left between them. CDR3 loop: CASTPQGAPFYGYTF. In DNA form, the CDR3 reads TGTGCCAGTACCCCACAGGGAGCCCCTTTCTATGGCTACACCTTC.

The V and J genes are TRBV7-6 and TRBJ2-7; 9 bases match TRBD1. The V segment lost 1 base and the J segment 4 bases; nucleotides outside the gene matches: 8. The CDR3 has 16 amino acids. Germline lookup yields CDR1 SGHVS and CDR2 FNYEAQ. CDR3 loop: CASSLGGTGSGYEQYF. DNA for the CDR3: TGTGCCAGCAGCTTAGGAGGGACAGGGAGTGGGTACGAGCAGTACTTC.

The CDR3 coding sequence is TGTGCCAGCAGCGTAGGGGGCCTCCAAGAGACCCAGTACTTC. Amino acids: CASSVGGLQETQYF. The V and J genes are TRBV9 and TRBJ2-5; D perhaps matches TRBD1 (5 bases). Germline V gives CDR1 SGDLS, CDR2 YYNGEE. Between the trimmed V and J ends, which lost 0 bases and 1 base, there was a span of 7 bases. The CDR3 totals 14 residues.

The chain carries TRBV7-3 and TRBJ2-1; 8 bases line up with TRBD2. With V trimmed by 2 bases and J by 8 bases, 5 bases remained unmatched. The CDR3 totals 14 residues. From germline, CDR1 is SGHTA and CDR2 FQGTGA. CDR3 protein: CASSLSAGGYEQFF. The CDR3 DNA follows: TGTGCCAGCAGCTTATCGGCGGGGGGATATGAGCAGTTCTTC.

The chain recombines TRBV6-2 or TRBV6-3 with TRBJ2-7; 7 bases are shared with TRBD1. The germline V gene encodes CDR1 MNHEY and CDR2 SVGEGT. The V segment lost 6 bases and the J segment 6 bases; nucleotides outside the gene matches: 14. This CDR3 is built from 15 residues. In DNA form, the CDR3 reads TGTGCCAGCAGCCTGACAGGGAGCCTCCACGGCGAGCAGTACTTC. Translation gives CASSLTGSLHGEQYF.

The rearrangement joins TRBV27 to TRBJ1-6; a possible D gene is TRBD1 (5 bases). Per germline, CDR1 MNHEY and CDR2 SMNVEV (reference sequence). Trimming took 2 bases from V and 9 from J, leaving 11 bases between them. The CDR3 length is 14 residues. The CDR3 region is CASSLAGGSSPLHF. Written as DNA, the CDR3 is TGTGCCAGCAGTTTAGCCGGGGGTAGTTCACCCCTCCACTTT.

The chain has TRBV21-1 and TRBJ2-1; the D call in the table, TRBD1, was not verified against the DNA. TRBV21-1 is tagged as a pseudogene. This CDR3 region has 13 residues. DNA for the CDR3: TGTGCCAGCAGCAAACTAACAGCCAATGAGCAGTTCTTC. Translation: CASSKLTANEQFF.

CDR3 coding DNA: TGTGCCAGCACCCGAAGCGGGACAGGGGGCCTCGAGCAGTACTTC. It yields the protein CASTRSGTGGLEQYF. The V and J genes are TRBV28 and TRBJ2-7, with TRBD1 matching 12 bases. Germline V gene lookup returns CDR1 MDHEN and CDR2 SYDVKM. V lost 7 bases and J lost 6; bases outside the gene matches: 10. The CDR3 extends over 15 amino acids.

V is TRBV3-1 (or the pseudogene TRBV3-2) and J is TRBJ1-4; 11 nucleotides line up with TRBD1. Trimming at V came to 1 base and at J to 1 base, leaving 5 bases not matched to a gene. The germline V gene has CDR1 LGHDT and CDR2 YNNKEL (reference sequence). There are 18 residues in the CDR3. The CDR3 region has the DNA TGTGCCAGCAGCCAAGGGACAGGGGGCGGTATAACTAATGAAAAACTGTTTTTT. Encoded protein: CASSQGTGGGITNEKLFF.

The V and J genes are TRBV15 and TRBJ1-5; the D is unclear. The CDR3 runs to 16 residues. In germline, CDR1 is LNHNV, CDR2 YYDKDF (reference sequence). Trimming took 1 base from V and 5 from J, leaving 15 bases between them. The CDR3 reads CATSRAERVYDQPQHF. The CDR3 DNA follows: TGTGCCACCAGCAGAGCGGAGAGGGTCTACGATCAGCCCCAGCATTTT.

The rearrangement uses TRBV2 and TRBJ2-7; D not resolved. V lost 6 bases and J 6 bases, leaving 9 bases between the germline ends. CDR3 length: 11 amino acids. Germline V CDR1 and CDR2: SNHLY, FYNNEI. This CDR3 is CASSPLREQYF. The CDR3 region has the DNA TGTGCCAGCAGCCCCCTCCGCGAGCAGTACTTC.